The 24 T cell receptor beta chains given below trace back to one sample, sequenced in a study of blood T cell repertoires in COVID-19 (dated by TCRdb to 2020 to 2021). The protocol used for the library was the immunoSEQ multiplex PCR assay. TCRdb's version of the immuneACCESS table is confined to in-frame rearrangements and falls short of the full clone set. An unresolved V gene accounts for under half of the shortfall where checked; the remainder is of unknown origin. Counted in this sample were 180,000 or so clones; 80% to 90% of them appeared once. The biggest ten clones account for nearly 2.5% of the sample. Sequencing was carried out using peripheral blood. These receptors were taken from a man in his forties or fifties with active or convalescent COVID-19.

This chain connects TRBV19 to TRBJ1-1; weak D call: TRBD1 (6 bases). This CDR3 region has 15 residues. CDR1 and CDR2 (germline): LNHDA, SQIVND (reference sequence). With 4 bases removed from V and 1 base from J, the gap between germline ends came to 13 bases. The CDR3 protein is CASSTKQGSNTEAFF. The CDR3 DNA reads as TGTGCCAGTAGTACAAAACAGGGCTCGAACACTGAAGCTTTCTTT.

This clone was observed a handful of times. The J gene is TRBJ1-2, the V gene TRBV28, with D possibly being TRBD1 (6 bases). Germline values: CDR1 MDHEN, CDR2 SYDVKM. The CDR3 runs to 19 residues. Trimming stripped 5 bases from V and 4 bases from J, with 29 bases between. The CDR3 is CASSPDYETGEQGVYGYTF. In nucleotides, the CDR3 is TGTGCCAGCAGTCCCGACTACGAGACAGGCGAGCAGGGCGTCTATGGCTACACCTTC.

The V and J genes are TRBV6-5 and TRBJ1-1; 8 bases are shared with TRBD1. Unmatched junction bases numbered 7, after V lost 10 bases and J lost 3 bases. Germline values: CDR1 MNHEY, CDR2 SVGAGI. The CDR3 spans 13 residues. CDR3 loop: CAIRQGLDTEAFF. In DNA form, the CDR3 reads TGTGCCATCAGACAGGGGTTGGACACTGAAGCTTTCTTT.

The chain couples TRBV7-9 to TRBJ2-2; 9 bases fit TRBD1. This CDR3 comprises 17 residues. Looked up from germline, CDR1 is SEHNR and CDR2 is FQNEAQ (reference sequence). Unmatched junction bases numbered 11, after V lost 1 base and J lost 8 bases. The chain's CDR3 is CASSLGGLQGAAGELFF. The CDR3 region has the DNA TGTGCCAGCAGCTTAGGAGGGCTACAGGGGGCAGCGGGGGAGCTGTTTTTT.

In nucleotides, the CDR3 is TGTGCCAGCAGTTTATTCGGGGACGAGCAGTACTTC. As protein: CASSLFGDEQYF. This chain links TRBV12-3 or TRBV12-4 with TRBJ2-7; D is possibly TRBD2 (5 bases). V lost 2 bases, J lost 5 bases, and 7 bases lay in between. This CDR3 has 12 amino acids.

The chain carries TRBV28 and TRBJ2-2, with D perhaps TRBD1 (5 bases). This CDR3 is 12 amino acids long. Germline CDR1 is MDHEN and CDR2 is SYDVKM. Trimming removed 6 bases at V and 6 bases at J, with 8 bases between. In nucleotides, the CDR3 is TGTGCCAGCAGGGGGCATGCCGGGGAGCTGTTTTTT. Amino acids: CASRGHAGELFF.

The V and J genes are TRBV2 and TRBJ1-2; unclear D gene. Germline-derived CDR1 and CDR2 are SNHLY and FYNNEI. V was trimmed by 2 bases and J by 8 bases, leaving 15 bases between them. This CDR3 region has 14 residues. CDR3 sequence reads: CASSELGRQGGYTF. The CDR3 region has the DNA TGTGCCAGCAGTGAATTGGGCAGACAAGGAGGCTACACCTTC.

The V gene is TRBV11-3, the J gene TRBJ2-1; 7 bases line up with TRBD2. The CDR3 is 17 amino acids. J gave up 3 bases and V 5 bases, and 13 bases lay outside the gene matches. Germline loops: CDR1 SGHNT, CDR2 YENEEA. CDR3 region: CASSPPEDGGCYNEQFF. The DNA for the CDR3 is TGTGCCAGCAGCCCCCCCGAGGACGGGGGGTGCTACAATGAGCAGTTCTTC.

V usage is TRBV7-8 and J usage is TRBJ1-1, with D possibly matching TRBD1 (5 bases). The germline V and J ends were trimmed by 7 bases and 4 bases, with 22 bases remaining between them. The CDR3 covers 16 residues. CDR1 is SGHVS and CDR2 is FQNEAQ in the germline V gene. The chain's CDR3 is CASIGGANPLSTEAFF. CDR3 sequence (DNA): TGTGCCAGCATAGGAGGGGCGAATCCCCTATCCACTGAAGCTTTCTTT.

This clone was seen just once. The J gene is TRBJ1-1, the V gene TRBV5-1, with TRBD1 matching over 10 bases. With V trimmed by 4 bases and J by 5 bases, 2 bases remained unmatched. Germline V CDR1 and CDR2: SGHRS, YFSETQ. The length of the CDR3 is 13 residues. The CDR3 here is CASSMDRGTEAFF. In DNA, the CDR3 is TGCGCCAGCAGCATGGACAGGGGGACTGAAGCTTTCTTT. Full variable domain (missing parts from reference TRBV5-1 and TRBJ1-1): KAGVTQTPRYLIKTRGQQVTLSCSPISGHRSVSWYQQTPGQGLQFLFEYFSETQRNKGNFPGRFSGRQFSNSRSEMNVSTLELGDSALYLCASSMDRGTEAFFGQGTRLTVV.

The chain uses TRBV28 and TRBJ2-3, with TRBD2 matching over 15 bases. This CDR3 is built from 16 residues. V lost 5 bases, J lost 4 bases, and 4 bases stayed unmatched. The germline V gene has CDR1 MDHEN and CDR2 SYDVKM. CDR3 loop: CASSKGLAGGADTQYF. The CDR3 bases are TGTGCCAGCAGTAAGGGACTAGCGGGGGGAGCAGATACGCAGTATTTT.

CDR3: CASNYNQLAVTTDTQYF. The CDR3 DNA follows: TGTGCCAGCAACTACAATCAGTTAGCGGTCACCACAGATACGCAGTATTTT. The V call is TRBV11-2, the J call TRBJ2-3; tentatively, D is TRBD2 (6 bases). V dropped 7 bases and J dropped 2 bases, with 22 bases sitting between them. Germline-derived CDR1 and CDR2 are SGHAT and FQNNGV. The CDR3 is 17 amino acids. The whole variable domain, remainder taken from reference TRBV11-2 and TRBJ2-3, is EAGVAQSPRYKIIEKRQSVAFWCNPISGHATLYWYQQILGQGPKLLIQFQNNGVVDDSQLPKDRFSAERLKGVDSTLKIQPAKLEDSAVYLCASNYNQLAVTTDTQYFGPGTRLTVL.

The chain carries TRBV6-2 or TRBV6-3 and TRBJ1-1, with 8 nucleotides matching TRBD1. Trimming removed 4 bases from V and 0 bases from J; junction bases left unmatched: 10. The length of the CDR3 is 17 residues. In germline, CDR1 is MNHEY, CDR2 SVGEGT. The CDR3 DNA follows: TGTGCCAGCAGTTCCCGGACAGGGCCTGGGATGAACACTGAAGCTTTCTTT. It is translated as CASSSRTGPGMNTEAFF.

The V and J genes are TRBV4-2 and TRBJ1-1; maybe TRBD1 (6 bases). Germline V gene sequence: CDR1 LGHNA, CDR2 YNFKEQ. The CDR3 has 16 residues. Trimming cost V 0 bases and J 7 bases, with 18 bases left between them. CDR3 sequence: CASSQEPGHPLGEAFF. The CDR3 DNA is TGTGCCAGCAGCCAAGAACCGGGACACCCTCTCGGTGAAGCTTTCTTT.

Concerning this clone: This sample includes further DNA sequences coding for the same CDR3. V is TRBV6-5 and J is TRBJ1-2, with TRBD1 as a possible D gene (5 bases). V lost 5 bases and J 5 bases, leaving 9 bases between the germline ends. CDR3 length: 12 amino acids. Germline V CDR1 and CDR2: MNHEY, SVGAGI. CDR3 bases: TGTGCCAGCAGTACAGGAGAATATGGCTACACCTTC. Amino acids: CASSTGEYGYTF.

This chain joins TRBV4-3 and TRBJ1-6; D gene unclear. This CDR3 has 18 residues. Trimming left V 0 bases short and J 10 bases short, with 22 bases between. Germline-derived CDR1 and CDR2 are LGHNA and YSLEER. This CDR3 is CASSQEGTLGLTGSPLHF. DNA of the CDR3: TGCGCCAGCAGCCAAGAAGGTACCTTAGGACTAACTGGGTCACCCCTCCACTTT.

The rearrangement links TRBV5-1 to TRBJ2-7; weak D call: TRBD1 (6 bases). The V and J ends lost 0 bases and 1 base respectively, with 17 bases between them. Per the germline V gene, CDR1 is SGHRS and CDR2 is YFSETQ. The CDR3 totals 17 residues. The CDR3 DNA sequence: TGCGCCAGCAGCTTGGCCTTTATTGGGGGCACGTCCTACGAGCAGTACTTC. It encodes CASSLAFIGGTSYEQYF. Combining the CDR3 with reference TRBV5-1 and TRBJ2-7 gives the whole variable domain KAGVTQTPRYLIKTRGQQVTLSCSPISGHRSVSWYQQTPGQGLQFLFEYFSETQRNKGNFPGRFSGRQFSNSRSEMNVSTLELGDSALYLCASSLAFIGGTSYEQYFGPGTRLTVT.

The V gene is TRBV5-8, the J gene TRBJ2-5; D gene unclear. Trimming removed 5 bases at V and 2 bases at J, with 4 bases between. Germline V gene lookup returns CDR1 SGHTS and CDR2 YDEGEE. The CDR3 extends over 11 amino acids. CDR3 sequence reads: CASRSQETQYF. The CDR3 DNA reads TGTGCCAGCAGATCACAAGAGACCCAGTACTTC.

The genes are TRBV6-5 and TRBJ2-1, with D possibly matching TRBD1 (5 bases). Germline V lookup: CDR1 MNHEY, CDR2 SVGAGI. Trimming left V 7 bases short and J 7 bases short, with 17 bases between. CDR3 size: 14 residues. The CDR3 loop reads CASNKGESGNEQFF. In nucleotides, the CDR3 is TGTGCCAGCAACAAAGGGGAATCGGGTAATGAGCAGTTCTTC.

This sequence joins TRBV2 and TRBJ2-4, with D tentatively TRBD2 (5 bases). Per germline, CDR1 SNHLY and CDR2 FYNNEI. The CDR3 sequence is 13 residues long. V shed 6 bases and J shed 7 bases, with 13 bases lying between them. The CDR3 nucleotides read TGTGCCAGCAGGGACGGGATTTTTAACATTCAGTACTTC. Its translation: CASRDGIFNIQYF.

The chain links TRBV11-2 to TRBJ2-2; no firm D call. Per the germline V gene, CDR1 is SGHAT and CDR2 is FQNNGV. The CDR3 runs 12 residues. V was shortened by 6 bases and J by 6 bases, with 8 bases between the two germline ends. CDR3 sequence: CASRSVAGELFF. The CDR3 DNA reads TGTGCCAGCAGGTCGGTTGCCGGGGAGCTGTTTTTT.

The J gene is TRBJ1-2, the V gene TRBV6-5; D unresolved. V dropped 6 bases and J dropped 6 bases, with 11 bases sitting between them. The germline V gene encodes CDR1 MNHEY and CDR2 SVGAGI. CDR3 length equals 12 residues. Here the CDR3 DNA reads TGTGCCAGCAGAAACAGCCTTGATGGCTACACCTTC. Translating it yields CASRNSLDGYTF.

The chain links TRBV7-9 to TRBJ1-2; 9 bases align to TRBD1. Looked up from germline, CDR1 is SEHNR and CDR2 is FQNEAQ (reference sequence). Losses at the gene ends were 2 bases for V and 7 bases for J; bases not matched to a gene: 14. This CDR3 has 17 amino acids. CDR3 nucleotides: TGTGCCAGCAGCTTAAGTCCGGGGACAGGGTATTCCGGTGGCTACACCTTC. It is translated as CASSLSPGTGYSGGYTF.

This chain connects TRBV6-5 to TRBJ1-6; D is uncertain. Deletions cut 5 bases from V and 4 bases from J, with 9 bases between. The CDR3 totals 14 residues. In germline, CDR1 is MNHEY, CDR2 SVGAGI. CDR3 amino acids: CASSRGFYNSPLHF. The CDR3 DNA sequence: TGTGCCAGCAGTAGAGGTTTTTATAATTCACCCCTCCACTTT.